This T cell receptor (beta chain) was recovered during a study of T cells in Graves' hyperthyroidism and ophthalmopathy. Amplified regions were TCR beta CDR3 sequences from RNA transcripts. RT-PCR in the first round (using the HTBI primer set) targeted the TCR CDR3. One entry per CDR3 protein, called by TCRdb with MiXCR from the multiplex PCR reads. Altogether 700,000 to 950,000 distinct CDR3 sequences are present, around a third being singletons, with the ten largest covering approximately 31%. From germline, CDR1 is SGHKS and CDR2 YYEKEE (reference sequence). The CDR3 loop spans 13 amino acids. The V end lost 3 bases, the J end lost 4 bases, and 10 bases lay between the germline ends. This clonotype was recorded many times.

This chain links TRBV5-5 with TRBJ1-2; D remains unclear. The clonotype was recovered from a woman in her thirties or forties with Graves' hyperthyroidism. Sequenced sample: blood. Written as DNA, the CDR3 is TGTGCCAGCAGCTCGAGGGAGGGCTATGGCTACACCTTC. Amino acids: CASSSREGYGYTF. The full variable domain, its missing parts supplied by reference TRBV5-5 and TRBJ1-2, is DAGVTQSPTHLIKTRGQQVTLRCSPISGHKSVSWYQQVLGQGPQFIFQYYEKEERGRGNFPDRFSARQFPNYSSELNVNALLLGDSALYLCASSSREGYGYTFGSGTRLTVV.